This is a list of T cell receptor beta chains from one sample in a study of T cell responses to AZD1222 COVID-19 vaccine. Repertoires were generated with immunoSEQ multiplex PCR, while TCRdb's copy carries only in-frame clones and drops some. The table lists about 110,000 clones, roughly 87% of them singletons, with less than 4% in the top ten. The sequenced sample was peripheral blood, obtained on day 0 of MenACWY control vaccination. The receptors were sampled from an adult in good health. Each CDR3 is given with its conserved first and last residue. Not all rows give a size; the values are once, few, many and, for expanded clones, a class.

TRBJ2-7 TRBV27 - CASSSIGLAGVSYEQYF
TRBJ1-5 TRBV7-9 - CASSQGGNQPQHF
TRBJ2-5 TRBV29-1 few CSAQRGAETQYF
TRBJ2-1 TRBV3-1/TRBV3-2 - CASSHTTGTGTYNEQFF
TRBJ2-1 TRBV27 - CASSFGIAYGEQFF
TRBJ1-1 TRBV9 - CASSVNRADTEAFF
TRBJ2-3 TRBV2 - CASSETGQGLGTQYF
TRBJ1-1 TRBV4-1 few CASSQATEAFF
TRBJ2-2 TRBV4-1 - CASSRGSLRQGANTGELFF
TRBJ1-2 TRBV21-1 - CASSKMIGTGGNYGYTF
TRBJ1-4 TRBV3-1/TRBV3-2 - CASSLGTVSNEKLFF
TRBJ2-5 TRBV2 - CASSVRSRGRRQETQYF
TRBJ1-6 TRBV11-1 - CASSLLGGNSPLHF
TRBJ2-3 TRBV7-3 - CASSPTGGNTDTQYF
TRBJ2-5 TRBV27 - CASSGGEETQYF
TRBJ1-2 TRBV5-1 - CASSLGPIQGYGYTF
TRBJ1-2 TRBV25-1 - CASSEELEGIGYGYTF
TRBJ2-3 TRBV30 - CAWSVMGATTHTQYF
TRBJ1-1 TRBV21-1 - CASSLQGRGEAFF
TRBJ1-1 TRBV30 - CAWTTFGQGNTEAFF
TRBJ2-7 TRBV6-6 - CASSYSIGKSGYEQYF
TRBJ1-3 TRBV7-2 - CASSLRQGSAGNTIYF
TRBJ2-5 TRBV4-1 - CASSLTSGETQYF
TRBJ2-7 TRBV6-2/TRBV6-3 - CASSYRQGYEQYF
TRBJ1-4 TRBV12-5 once CASGWTGVIGEKLFF
TRBJ1-5 TRBV10-2 - CASRVATSNQPQHF
TRBJ1-2 TRBV19 - CASTGWGTGYTF
TRBJ2-7 TRBV30 - CAWTTKRGPYEQYF
TRBJ1-5 TRBV6-2/TRBV6-3 once CASSYSLAPRNQPQHF
TRBJ1-2 TRBV2 - CARIQGNGYTF
TRBJ1-2 TRBV4-2 few CASSQDSPVSNYGYTF
TRBJ1-2 TRBV6-2/TRBV6-3 - CASSKLRQGCIDTF
TRBJ2-7 TRBV18 - CASSPDRDSYEQYF
TRBJ2-1 TRBV13 - CASSAPWGRGSNEQFF
TRBJ1-2 TRBV7-9 - CASSSRQAGYTF
TRBJ1-1 TRBV6-5 - CASSPGQGLNTEAFF
TRBJ2-7 TRBV3-1/TRBV3-2 - CASSQDPPGPYEQYF
TRBJ1-5 TRBV18 - CASSPPGRGLAQPQHF
TRBJ2-3 TRBV6-5 - CASRRLQGLTDTQYF
TRBJ2-2 TRBV5-5 - CASSLRTGVAGELFF
TRBJ1-1 TRBV27 - CASTPGAWTGNTEAFF
TRBJ1-3 TRBV5-6 - CASSQDIGNTIYF
TRBJ1-4 TRBV11-1 - CASSSDRGANEKLFF
TRBJ1-6 TRBV6-1 few CASSEGDYGNSPLHF
TRBJ1-2 TRBV29-1 - CSVEEARANYGYTF
TRBJ1-1 TRBV10-1 - CASSPNRGLNTEAFF
TRBJ2-5 TRBV5-1 - CASSFGTVSQETQYF
TRBJ1-5 TRBV11-2 - CASSFTGSSNQPQHF
TRBJ1-6 TRBV6-5 - CASSYYPGGNSPLHF
TRBJ1-2 TRBV19 - CASSPQRTVTGGYTF
TRBJ1-2 TRBV6-5 - CASRLGPTANYGYTF
TRBJ1-1 TRBV7-3 - CASSSQGGNTEAFF